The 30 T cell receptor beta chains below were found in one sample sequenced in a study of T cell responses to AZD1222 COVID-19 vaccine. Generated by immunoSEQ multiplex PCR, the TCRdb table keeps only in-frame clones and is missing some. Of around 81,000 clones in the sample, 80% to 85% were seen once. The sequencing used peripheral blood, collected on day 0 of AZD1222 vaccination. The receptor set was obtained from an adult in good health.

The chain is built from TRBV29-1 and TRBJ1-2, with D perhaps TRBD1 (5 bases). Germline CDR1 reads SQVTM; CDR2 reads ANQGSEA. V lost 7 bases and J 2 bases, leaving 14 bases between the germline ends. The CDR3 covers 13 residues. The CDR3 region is CSAGQGLNYGYTF. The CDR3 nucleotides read TGCAGCGCTGGACAAGGACTCAACTATGGCTACACCTTC.

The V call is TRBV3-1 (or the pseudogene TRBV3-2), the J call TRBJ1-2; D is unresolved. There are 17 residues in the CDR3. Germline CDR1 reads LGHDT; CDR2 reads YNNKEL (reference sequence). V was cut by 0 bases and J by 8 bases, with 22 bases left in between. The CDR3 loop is CASSQDRAAVLHDGYTF. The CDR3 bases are TGTGCCAGCAGCCAAGATAGGGCTGCTGTCTTGCACGACGGCTACACCTTC.

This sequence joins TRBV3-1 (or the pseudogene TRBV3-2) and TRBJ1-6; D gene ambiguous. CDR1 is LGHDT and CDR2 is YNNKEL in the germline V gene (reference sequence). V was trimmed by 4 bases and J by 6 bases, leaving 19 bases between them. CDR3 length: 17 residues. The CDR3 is CASSRLISGGINSPLHF. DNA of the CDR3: TGTGCCAGCAGCCGACTGATTTCGGGAGGTATTAATTCACCCCTCCACTTT.

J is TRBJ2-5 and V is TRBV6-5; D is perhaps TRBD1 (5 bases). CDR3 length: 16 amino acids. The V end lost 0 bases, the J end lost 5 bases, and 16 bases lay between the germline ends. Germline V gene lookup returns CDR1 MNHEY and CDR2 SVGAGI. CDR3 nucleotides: TGTGCCAGCAGTTACTCGAAGGCAGGGAAATACGAGACCCAGTACTTC. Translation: CASSYSKAGKYETQYF.

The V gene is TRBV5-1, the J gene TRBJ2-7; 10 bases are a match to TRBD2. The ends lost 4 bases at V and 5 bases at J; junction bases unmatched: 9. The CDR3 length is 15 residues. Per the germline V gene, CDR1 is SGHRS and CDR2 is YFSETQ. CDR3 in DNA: TGCGCCAGCAGCCCAGATGGGACTAGCGTAAACGAGCAGTACTTC. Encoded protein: CASSPDGTSVNEQYF.

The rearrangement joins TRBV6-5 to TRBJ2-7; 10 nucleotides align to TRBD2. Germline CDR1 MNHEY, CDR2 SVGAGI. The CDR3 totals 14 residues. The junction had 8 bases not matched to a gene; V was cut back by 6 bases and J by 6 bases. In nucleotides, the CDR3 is TGTGCCAGCAGGCCGAGCGGGAGGGTTTCCGAGCAGTACTTC. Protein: CASRPSGRVSEQYF.

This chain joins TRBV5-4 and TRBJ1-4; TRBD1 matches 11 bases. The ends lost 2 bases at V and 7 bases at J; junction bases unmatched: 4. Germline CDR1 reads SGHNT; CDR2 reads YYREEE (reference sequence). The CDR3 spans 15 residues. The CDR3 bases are TGTGCCAGCAGCTTTCGGACAGGGGGCTTTGAAAAACTGTTTTTT. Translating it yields CASSFRTGGFEKLFF.

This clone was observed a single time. This CDR3 is CAISGKTGDPSKDYGYTF. The DNA of the CDR3 is TGTGCCATCAGTGGGAAGACAGGGGACCCCTCTAAGGACTATGGCTACACCTTC. This rearrangement joins TRBV10-3 to TRBJ1-2, with 8 nucleotides matching TRBD1. The V and J ends lost 4 bases and 3 bases, in that order; junction bases with no gene match: 16. The CDR3 length is 18 residues. CDR1 is ENHRY and CDR2 is SYGVKD in the germline V gene.

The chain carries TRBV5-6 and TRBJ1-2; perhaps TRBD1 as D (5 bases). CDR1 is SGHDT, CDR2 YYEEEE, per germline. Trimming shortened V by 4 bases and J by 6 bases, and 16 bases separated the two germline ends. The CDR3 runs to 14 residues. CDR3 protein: CASSRGNRWDGYTF. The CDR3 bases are TGTGCCAGCAGCCGGGGGAACAGATGGGATGGCTACACCTTC.

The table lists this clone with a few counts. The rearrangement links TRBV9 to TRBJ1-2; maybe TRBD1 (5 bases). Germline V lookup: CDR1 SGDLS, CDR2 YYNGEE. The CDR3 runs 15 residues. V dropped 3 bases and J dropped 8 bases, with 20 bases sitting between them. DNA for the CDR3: TGTGCCAGCAGCGCCACAGGAAGCCCCCTGTACGGCTACACCTTC. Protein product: CASSATGSPLYGYTF. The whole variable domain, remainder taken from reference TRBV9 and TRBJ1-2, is DSGVTQTPKHLITATGQRVTLRCSPRSGDLSVYWYQQSLDQGLQFLIQYYNGEERAKGNILERFSAQQFPDLHSELNLSSLELGDSALYFCASSATGSPLYGYTFGSGTRLTVV.

CDR3 DNA sequence: TGTGCCAGCAGCCAATTTGACAATAATTCACCCCTCCACTTT. It translates to CASSQFDNNSPLHF. This sequence joins TRBV16 and TRBJ1-6; D uncertain. The CDR3 has 14 amino acids. The V gene's germline CDR1 is KGHSY and CDR2 FQNENV. V lost 1 base, J lost 5 bases, and 6 bases lay in between. The entire variable domain, with the rest obtained from reference TRBV16 and TRBJ1-6, is as follows: GEEVAQTPKHLVRGEGQKAKLYCAPIKGHSYVFWYQQVLKNEFKFLISFQNENVFDETGMPKERFSAKCLPNSPCSLEIQATKLEDSAVYFCASSQFDNNSPLHFGNGTRLTVT.

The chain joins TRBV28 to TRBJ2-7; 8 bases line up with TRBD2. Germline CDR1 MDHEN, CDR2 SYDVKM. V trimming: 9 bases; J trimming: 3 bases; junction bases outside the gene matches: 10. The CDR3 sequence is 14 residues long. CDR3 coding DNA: TGTGCCAGTCATGCGGGGGGAGGATTCTACGAGCAGTACTTC. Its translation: CASHAGGGFYEQYF. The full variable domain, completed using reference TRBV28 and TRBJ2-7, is DVKVTQSSRYLVKRTGEKVFLECVQDMDHENMFWYRQDPGLGLRLIYFSYDVKMKEKGDIPEGYSVSREKKERFSLILESASTNQTSMYLCASHAGGGFYEQYFGPGTRLTVT.

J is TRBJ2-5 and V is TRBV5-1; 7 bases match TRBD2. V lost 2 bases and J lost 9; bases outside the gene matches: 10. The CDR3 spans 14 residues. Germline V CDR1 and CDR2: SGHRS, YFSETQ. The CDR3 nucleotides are TGCGCCAGCAGCTTTTCCGGGACTAATAAAGCCCAGTACTTC. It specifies CASSFSGTNKAQYF. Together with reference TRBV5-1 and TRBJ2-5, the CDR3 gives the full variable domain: KAGVTQTPRYLIKTRGQQVTLSCSPISGHRSVSWYQQTPGQGLQFLFEYFSETQRNKGNFPGRFSGRQFSNSRSEMNVSTLELGDSALYLCASSFSGTNKAQYFGPGTRLLVL.

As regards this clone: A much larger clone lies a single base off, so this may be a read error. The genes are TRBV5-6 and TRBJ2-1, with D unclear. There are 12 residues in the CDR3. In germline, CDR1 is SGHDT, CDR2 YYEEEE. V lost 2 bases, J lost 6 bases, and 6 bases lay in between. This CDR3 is CASSLGANEQFF. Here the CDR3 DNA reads TGTGCCAGCAGCTTAGGAGCCAATGAGCAGTTCTTC.

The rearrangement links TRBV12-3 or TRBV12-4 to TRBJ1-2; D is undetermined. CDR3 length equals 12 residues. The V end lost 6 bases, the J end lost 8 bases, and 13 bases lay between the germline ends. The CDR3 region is CASSLRPDGYTF. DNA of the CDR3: TGTGCCAGCAGCTTAAGGCCTGACGGCTACACCTTC.

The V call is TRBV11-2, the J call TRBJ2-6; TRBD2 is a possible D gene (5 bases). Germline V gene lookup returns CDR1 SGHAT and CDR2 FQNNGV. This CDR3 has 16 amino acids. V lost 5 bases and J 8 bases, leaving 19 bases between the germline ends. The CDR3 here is CASSPQVGLVPNVLTF. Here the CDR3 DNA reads TGTGCCAGCAGCCCCCAGGTCGGACTCGTCCCCAACGTCCTGACTTTC.

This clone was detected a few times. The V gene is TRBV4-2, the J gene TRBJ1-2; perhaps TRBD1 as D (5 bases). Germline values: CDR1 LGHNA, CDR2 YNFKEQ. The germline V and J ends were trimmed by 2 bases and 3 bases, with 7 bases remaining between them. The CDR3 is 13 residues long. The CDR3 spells CASSQQGDYGYTF. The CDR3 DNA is TGTGCCAGCAGCCAACAGGGAGACTATGGCTACACCTTC.

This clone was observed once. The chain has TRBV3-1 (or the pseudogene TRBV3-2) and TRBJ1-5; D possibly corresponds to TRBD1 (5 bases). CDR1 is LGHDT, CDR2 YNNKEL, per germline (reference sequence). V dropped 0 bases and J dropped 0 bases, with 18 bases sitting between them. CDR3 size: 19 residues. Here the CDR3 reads CASSQDWDGHNYSNQPQHF. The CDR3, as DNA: TGTGCCAGCAGCCAAGATTGGGACGGCCATAACTATAGCAATCAGCCCCAGCATTTT.

DNA of the CDR3: TGCGCCAGCAGCCCTAGACAGGGGGCGAAGGACGAGCAGTACTTC. Its protein product is CASSPRQGAKDEQYF. The chain carries TRBV10-2 and TRBJ2-7; 10 bases fit TRBD1. J was trimmed by 5 bases and V by 6 bases; bases with no gene match: 10. The CDR3 runs 15 residues. In germline, CDR1 is WSHSY, CDR2 SAAADI.

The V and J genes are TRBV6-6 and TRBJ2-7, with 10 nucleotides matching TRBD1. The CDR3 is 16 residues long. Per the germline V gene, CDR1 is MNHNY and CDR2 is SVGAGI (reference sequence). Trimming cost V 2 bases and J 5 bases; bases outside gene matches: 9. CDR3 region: CASSYPDRGQIDEQYF. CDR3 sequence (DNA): TGTGCCAGCAGTTACCCTGACAGGGGGCAGATCGACGAGCAGTACTTC.

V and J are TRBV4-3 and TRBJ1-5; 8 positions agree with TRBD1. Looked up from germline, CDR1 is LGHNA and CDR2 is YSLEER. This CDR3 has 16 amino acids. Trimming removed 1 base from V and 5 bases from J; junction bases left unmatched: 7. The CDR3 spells CASSQGWTGWDQPQHF. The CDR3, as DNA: TGCGCCAGCAGCCAAGGTTGGACAGGGTGGGATCAGCCCCAGCATTTT.

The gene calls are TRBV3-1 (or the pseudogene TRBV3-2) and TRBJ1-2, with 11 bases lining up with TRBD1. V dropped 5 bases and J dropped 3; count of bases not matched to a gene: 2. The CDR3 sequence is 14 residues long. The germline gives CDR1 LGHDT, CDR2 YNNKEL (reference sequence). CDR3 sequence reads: CASSSGQGDYGYTF. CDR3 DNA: TGTGCCAGCAGCTCGGGACAGGGGGACTATGGCTACACCTTC.

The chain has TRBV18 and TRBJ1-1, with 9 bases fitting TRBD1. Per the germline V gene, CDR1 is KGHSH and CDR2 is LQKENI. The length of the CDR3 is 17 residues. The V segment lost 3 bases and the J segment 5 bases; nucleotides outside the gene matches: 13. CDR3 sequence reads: CASSPPRIGTGRTEAFF. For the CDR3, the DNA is TGTGCCAGCTCACCCCCGAGGATCGGGACAGGGCGTACTGAAGCTTTCTTT.

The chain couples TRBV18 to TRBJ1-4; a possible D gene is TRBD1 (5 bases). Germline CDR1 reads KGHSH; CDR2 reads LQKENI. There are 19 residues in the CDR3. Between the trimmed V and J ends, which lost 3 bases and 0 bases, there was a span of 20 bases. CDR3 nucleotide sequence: TGTGCCAGCTCACCGGGGGGGGGAGTTCCCACCGCAACTAATGAAAAACTGTTTTTT. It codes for CASSPGGGVPTATNEKLFF.

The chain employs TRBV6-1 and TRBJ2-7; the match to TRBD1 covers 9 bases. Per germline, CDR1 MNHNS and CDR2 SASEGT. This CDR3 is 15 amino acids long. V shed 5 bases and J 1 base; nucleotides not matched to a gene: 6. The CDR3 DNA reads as TGTGCCAGCAGTACAGAGGACAGGGGATCCTACGAGCAGTACTTC. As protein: CASSTEDRGSYEQYF.

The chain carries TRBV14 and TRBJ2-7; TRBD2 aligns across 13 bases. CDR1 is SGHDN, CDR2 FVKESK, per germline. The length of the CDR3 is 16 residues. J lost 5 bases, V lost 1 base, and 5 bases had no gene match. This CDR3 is CASSQGTSGRRNEQYF. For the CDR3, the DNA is TGTGCCAGCAGCCAAGGGACTAGCGGGAGACGAAACGAGCAGTACTTC. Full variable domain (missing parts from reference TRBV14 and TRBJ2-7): EAGVTQFPSHSVIEKGQTVTLRCDPISGHDNLYWYRRVMGKEIKFLLHFVKESKQDESGMPNNRFLAERTGGTYSTLKVQPAELEDSGVYFCASSQGTSGRRNEQYFGPGTRLTVT.

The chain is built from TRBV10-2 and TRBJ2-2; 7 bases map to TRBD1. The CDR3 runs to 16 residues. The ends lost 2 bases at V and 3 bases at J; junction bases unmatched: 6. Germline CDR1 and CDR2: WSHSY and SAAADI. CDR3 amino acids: CASSEGRDRDTGELFF. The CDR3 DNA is TGCGCCAGCAGTGAGGGCCGCGACAGGGACACCGGGGAGCTGTTTTTT.

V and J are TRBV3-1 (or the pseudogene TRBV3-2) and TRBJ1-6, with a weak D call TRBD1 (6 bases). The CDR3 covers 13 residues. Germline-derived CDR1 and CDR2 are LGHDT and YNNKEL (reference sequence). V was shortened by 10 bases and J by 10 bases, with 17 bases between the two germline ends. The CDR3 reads CATSRGVGSPLHF. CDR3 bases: TGTGCCACCTCCAGGGGAGTAGGGTCACCCCTCCACTTT.

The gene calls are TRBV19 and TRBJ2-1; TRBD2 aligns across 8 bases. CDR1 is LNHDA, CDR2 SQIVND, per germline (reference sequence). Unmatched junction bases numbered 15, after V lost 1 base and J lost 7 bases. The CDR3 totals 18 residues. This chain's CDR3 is CASSIVASGLAARNEQFF. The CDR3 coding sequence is TGTGCCAGTAGTATAGTTGCGTCAGGACTAGCTGCCCGGAATGAGCAGTTCTTC.

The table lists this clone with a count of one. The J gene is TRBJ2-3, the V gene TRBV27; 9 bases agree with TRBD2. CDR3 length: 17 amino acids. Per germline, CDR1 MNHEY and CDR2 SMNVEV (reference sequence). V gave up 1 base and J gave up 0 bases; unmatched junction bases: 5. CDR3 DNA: TGTGCCAGCAGTTTATGGGCGGCGGGGGGGAGCACAGATACGCAGTATTTT. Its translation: CASSLWAAGGSTDTQYF.